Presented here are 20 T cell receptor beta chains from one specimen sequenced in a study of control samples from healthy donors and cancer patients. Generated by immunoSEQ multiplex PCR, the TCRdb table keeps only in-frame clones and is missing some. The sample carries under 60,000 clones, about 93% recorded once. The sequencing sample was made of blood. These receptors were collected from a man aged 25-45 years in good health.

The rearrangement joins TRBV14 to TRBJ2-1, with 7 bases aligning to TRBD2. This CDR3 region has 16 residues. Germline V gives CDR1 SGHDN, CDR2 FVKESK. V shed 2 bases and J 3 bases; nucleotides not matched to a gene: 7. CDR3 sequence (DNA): TGTGCCAGCAGCCAACCGAAGCGGGGACTCTACAATGAGCAGTTCTTC. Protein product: CASSQPKRGLYNEQFF. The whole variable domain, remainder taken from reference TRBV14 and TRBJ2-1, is EAGVTQFPSHSVIEKGQTVTLRCDPISGHDNLYWYRRVMGKEIKFLLHFVKESKQDESGMPNNRFLAERTGGTYSTLKVQPAELEDSGVYFCASSQPKRGLYNEQFFGPGTRLTVL.

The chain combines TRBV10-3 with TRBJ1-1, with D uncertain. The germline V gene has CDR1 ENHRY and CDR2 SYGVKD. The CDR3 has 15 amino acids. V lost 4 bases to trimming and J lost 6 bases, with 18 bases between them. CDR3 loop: CAISGPQESTPEAFF. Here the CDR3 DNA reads TGTGCCATCAGTGGGCCGCAGGAGTCGACACCTGAAGCTTTCTTT.

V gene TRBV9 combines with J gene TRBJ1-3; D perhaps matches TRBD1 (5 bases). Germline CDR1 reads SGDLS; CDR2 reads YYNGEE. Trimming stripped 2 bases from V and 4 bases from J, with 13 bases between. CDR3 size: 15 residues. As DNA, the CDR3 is TGTGCCAGCAGCGTTTCCGGGGCCAGGGGAAACACCATATATTTT. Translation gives CASSVSGARGNTIYF.

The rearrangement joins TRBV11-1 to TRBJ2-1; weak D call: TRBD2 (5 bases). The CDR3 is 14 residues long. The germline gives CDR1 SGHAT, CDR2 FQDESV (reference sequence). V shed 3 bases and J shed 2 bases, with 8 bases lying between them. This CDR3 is CASSLETTYNEQFF. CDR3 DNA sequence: TGTGCCAGCAGCTTGGAGACTACCTACAATGAGCAGTTCTTC.

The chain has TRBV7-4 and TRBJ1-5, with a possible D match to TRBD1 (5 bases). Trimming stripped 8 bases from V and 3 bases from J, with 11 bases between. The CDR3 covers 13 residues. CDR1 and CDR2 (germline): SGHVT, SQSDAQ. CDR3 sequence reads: CASPGTHNQPQHF. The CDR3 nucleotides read TGTGCCAGCCCCGGGACCCACAATCAGCCCCAGCATTTT.

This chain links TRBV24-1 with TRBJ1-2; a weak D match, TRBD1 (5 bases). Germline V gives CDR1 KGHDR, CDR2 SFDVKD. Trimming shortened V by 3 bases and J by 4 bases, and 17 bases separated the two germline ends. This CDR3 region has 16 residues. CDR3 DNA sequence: TGTGCCACCAGTGATGGGAGCAACAGGAATCTCTATGGCTACACCTTC. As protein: CATSDGSNRNLYGYTF.

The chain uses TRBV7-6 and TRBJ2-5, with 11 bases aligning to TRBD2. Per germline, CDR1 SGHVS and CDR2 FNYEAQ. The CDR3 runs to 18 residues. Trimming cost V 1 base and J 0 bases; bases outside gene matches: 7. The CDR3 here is CASSLELAGGVNQETQYF. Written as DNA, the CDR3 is TGTGCCAGCAGCTTAGAGCTAGCGGGGGGCGTGAACCAAGAGACCCAGTACTTC.

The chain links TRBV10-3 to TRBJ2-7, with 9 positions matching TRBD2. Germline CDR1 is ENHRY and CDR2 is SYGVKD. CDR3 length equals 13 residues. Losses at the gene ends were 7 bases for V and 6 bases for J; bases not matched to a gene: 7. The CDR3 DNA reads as TGTGCCATCATTGATCGGCGGGAGGGCGAGCAGTACTTC. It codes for CAIIDRREGEQYF.

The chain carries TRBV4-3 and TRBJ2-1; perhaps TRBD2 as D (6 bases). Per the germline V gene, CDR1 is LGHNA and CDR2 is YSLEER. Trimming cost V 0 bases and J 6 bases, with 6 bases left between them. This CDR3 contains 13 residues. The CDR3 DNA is TGCGCCAGCAGCCAAGAGGGAGGCAATGAGCAGTTCTTC. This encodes CASSQEGGNEQFF.

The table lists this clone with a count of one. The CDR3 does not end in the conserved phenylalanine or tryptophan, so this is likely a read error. CDR3 amino acids: CASSDTTGTWDGYTL. Written as DNA, the CDR3 is TGTGCCAGCAGTGACACTACAGGGACCTGGGATGGCTACACCCTC. The rearrangement uses TRBV25-1 and TRBJ1-2; possibly TRBD1 for D (6 bases). Germline loops: CDR1 MGHDK, CDR2 SYGVNS. V lost 3 bases, J lost 6 bases, and 17 bases lay in between. There are 15 residues in the CDR3.

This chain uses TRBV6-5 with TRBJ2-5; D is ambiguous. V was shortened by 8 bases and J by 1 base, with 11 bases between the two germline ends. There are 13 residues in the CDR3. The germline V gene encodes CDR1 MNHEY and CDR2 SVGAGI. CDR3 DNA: TGTGCCAGCTCGAATCGCCCCCAAGAGACCCAGTACTTC. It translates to CASSNRPQETQYF.

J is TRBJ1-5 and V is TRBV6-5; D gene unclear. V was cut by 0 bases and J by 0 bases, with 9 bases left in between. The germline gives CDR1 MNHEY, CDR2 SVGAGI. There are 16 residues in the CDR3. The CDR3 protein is CASSYSAAASNQPQHF. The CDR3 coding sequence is TGTGCCAGCAGTTACTCGGCAGCCGCTAGCAATCAGCCCCAGCATTTT.

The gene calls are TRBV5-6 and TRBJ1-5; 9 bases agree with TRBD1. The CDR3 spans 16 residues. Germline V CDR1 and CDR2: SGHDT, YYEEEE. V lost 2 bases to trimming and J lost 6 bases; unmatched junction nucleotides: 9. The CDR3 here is CASSFYRGRGGQPQHF. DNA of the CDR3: TGTGCCAGCAGCTTTTACAGGGGGCGGGGCGGTCAGCCCCAGCATTTT.

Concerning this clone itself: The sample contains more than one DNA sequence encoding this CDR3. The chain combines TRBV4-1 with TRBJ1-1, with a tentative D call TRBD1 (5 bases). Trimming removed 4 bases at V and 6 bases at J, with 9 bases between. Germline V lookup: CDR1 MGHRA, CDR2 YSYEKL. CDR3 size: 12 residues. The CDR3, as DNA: TGCGCCAGCAGCCCCCAGGGTGCTGAAGCTTTCTTT. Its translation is CASSPQGAEAFF.

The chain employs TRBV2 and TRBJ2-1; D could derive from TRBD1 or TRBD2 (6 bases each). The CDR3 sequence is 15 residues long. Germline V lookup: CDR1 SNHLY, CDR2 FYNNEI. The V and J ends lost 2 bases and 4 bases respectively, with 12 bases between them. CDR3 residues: CASSELAGTYNEQFF. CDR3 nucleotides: TGTGCCAGCAGTGAACTGGCGGGGACATACAATGAGCAGTTCTTC. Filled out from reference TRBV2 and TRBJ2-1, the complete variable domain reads EPEVTQTPSHQVTQMGQEVILRCVPISNHLYFYWYRQILGQKVEFLVSFYNNEISEKSEIFDDQFSVERPDGSNFTLKIRSTKLEDSAMYFCASSELAGTYNEQFFGPGTRLTVL.

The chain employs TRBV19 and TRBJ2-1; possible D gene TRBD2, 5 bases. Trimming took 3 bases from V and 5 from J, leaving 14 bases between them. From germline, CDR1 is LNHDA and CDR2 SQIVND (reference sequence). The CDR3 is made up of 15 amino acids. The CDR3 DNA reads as TGTGCCAGTAGTATGGGTTGGAGAGGGAACAATGAGCAGTTCTTC. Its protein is CASSMGWRGNNEQFF. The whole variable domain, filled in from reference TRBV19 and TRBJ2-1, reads DGGITQSPKYLFRKEGQNVTLSCEQNLNHDAMYWYRQDPGQGLRLIYYSQIVNDFQKGDIAEGYSVSREKKESFPLTVTSAQKNPTAFYLCASSMGWRGNNEQFFGPGTRLTVL.

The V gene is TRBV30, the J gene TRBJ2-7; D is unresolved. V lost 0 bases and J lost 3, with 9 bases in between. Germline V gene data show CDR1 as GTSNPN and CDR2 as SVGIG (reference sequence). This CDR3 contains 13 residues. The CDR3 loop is CAWSVSDFYEQYF. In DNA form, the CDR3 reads TGTGCCTGGAGTGTTTCTGATTTCTACGAGCAGTACTTC.

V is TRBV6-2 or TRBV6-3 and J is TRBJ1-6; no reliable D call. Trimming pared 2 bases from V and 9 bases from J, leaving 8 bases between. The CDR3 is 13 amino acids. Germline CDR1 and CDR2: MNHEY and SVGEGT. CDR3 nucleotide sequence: TGTGCCAGCAGTTACCCCCAAGGTTCACCCCTCCACTTT. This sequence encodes CASSYPQGSPLHF.

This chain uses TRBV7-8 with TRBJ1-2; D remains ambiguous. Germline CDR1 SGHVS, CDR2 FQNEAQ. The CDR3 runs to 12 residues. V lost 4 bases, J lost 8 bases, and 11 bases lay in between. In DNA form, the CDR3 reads TGTGCCAGCAGCTCAAACGGAAAGGGCTACACCTTC. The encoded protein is CASSSNGKGYTF.

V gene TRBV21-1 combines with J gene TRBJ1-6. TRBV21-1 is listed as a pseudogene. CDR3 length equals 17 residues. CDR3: CASSKGCQGGPGSPLHF. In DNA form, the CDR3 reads TGTGCCAGCAGCAAAGGTTGCCAGGGAGGCCCCGGTTCACCCCTCCACTTT.